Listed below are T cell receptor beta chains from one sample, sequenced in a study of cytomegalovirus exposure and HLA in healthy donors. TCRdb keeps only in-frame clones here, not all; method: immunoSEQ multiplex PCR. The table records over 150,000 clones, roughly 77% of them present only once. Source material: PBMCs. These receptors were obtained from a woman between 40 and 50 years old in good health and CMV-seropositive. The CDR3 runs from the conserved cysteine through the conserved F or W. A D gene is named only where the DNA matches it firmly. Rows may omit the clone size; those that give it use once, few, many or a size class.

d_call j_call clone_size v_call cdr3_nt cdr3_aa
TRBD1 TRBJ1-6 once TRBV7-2 TGTGCCAGCAGCCGGGACAGGAATTCACCCCTCCACTTT CASSRDRNSPLHF
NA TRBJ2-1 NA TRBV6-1 TGTGCCAGCAGGTACAGGGGGGGCTCCTACAATGAGCAGTTCTTC CASRYRGGSYNEQFF
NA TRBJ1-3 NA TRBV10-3 TGTGCCATCAGTGAACGGAGCTCTGGAAACACCATATATTTT CAISERSSGNTIYF
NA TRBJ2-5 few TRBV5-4 TGTGCCAGCAGCCCGGGCATAGCGGATGTTGAGACCCAGTACTTC CASSPGIADVETQYF
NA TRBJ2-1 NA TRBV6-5 TGTGCCAGCCAGGGGAACAATGAGCAGTTCTTC CASQGNNEQFF
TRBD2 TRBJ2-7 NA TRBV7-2 TGTGCCAGCAGCTTGACACTAGCGGGAGGACTCTCCTACGAGCAGTACTTC CASSLTLAGGLSYEQYF
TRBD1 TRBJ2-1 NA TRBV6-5 TGTGCCAGCAGTTACTCGGGACAGGGATACAATGAGCAGTTCTTC CASSYSGQGYNEQFF
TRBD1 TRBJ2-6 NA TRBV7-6 TGTGCCAGCAGCGTCCGGGACAGGGCTTTCTCTGGGGCCAACGTCCTGACTTTC CASSVRDRAFSGANVLTF
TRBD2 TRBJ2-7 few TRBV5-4 TGTGCCAGCAGCTTGGCCGGGAGTAGCGGGACCAGATACGAGCAGTACTTC CASSLAGSSGTRYEQYF
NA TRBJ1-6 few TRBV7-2 TGTGCCAGCAGCTTGGACCTGGGGGGTTCCTATAATTCACCCCTCCACTTT CASSLDLGGSYNSPLHF